This T cell receptor beta chain was obtained from a study of blood T cell repertoires in COVID-19. Whole-study context: T cells, B-cell-depleted T cells, or PBMCs supplied cDNA or gDNA.

The assay was immunoSEQ multiplex PCR, and TCRdb's table has in-frame clones only and misses some. The sample contains approximately 260,000 clones, nearly 90% of which appear only once. V was pared by 6 bases and J by 2 bases, with 17 bases between. CDR1 and CDR2 from the germline V gene are MNHNY and SVGAGI (reference sequence). The CDR3 is 15 residues long. Sequencing input: peripheral blood. The TCR sequence derives from a woman in her thirties or forties who had recovered from COVID-19. This chain uses TRBV6-6 with TRBJ2-7; tentative D call: TRBD1 (6 bases). CDR3 amino acids: CASRPPQGRTYEQYF. CDR3 nucleotide sequence: TGTGCCAGCAGGCCTCCACAGGGTCGAACCTACGAGCAGTACTTC.